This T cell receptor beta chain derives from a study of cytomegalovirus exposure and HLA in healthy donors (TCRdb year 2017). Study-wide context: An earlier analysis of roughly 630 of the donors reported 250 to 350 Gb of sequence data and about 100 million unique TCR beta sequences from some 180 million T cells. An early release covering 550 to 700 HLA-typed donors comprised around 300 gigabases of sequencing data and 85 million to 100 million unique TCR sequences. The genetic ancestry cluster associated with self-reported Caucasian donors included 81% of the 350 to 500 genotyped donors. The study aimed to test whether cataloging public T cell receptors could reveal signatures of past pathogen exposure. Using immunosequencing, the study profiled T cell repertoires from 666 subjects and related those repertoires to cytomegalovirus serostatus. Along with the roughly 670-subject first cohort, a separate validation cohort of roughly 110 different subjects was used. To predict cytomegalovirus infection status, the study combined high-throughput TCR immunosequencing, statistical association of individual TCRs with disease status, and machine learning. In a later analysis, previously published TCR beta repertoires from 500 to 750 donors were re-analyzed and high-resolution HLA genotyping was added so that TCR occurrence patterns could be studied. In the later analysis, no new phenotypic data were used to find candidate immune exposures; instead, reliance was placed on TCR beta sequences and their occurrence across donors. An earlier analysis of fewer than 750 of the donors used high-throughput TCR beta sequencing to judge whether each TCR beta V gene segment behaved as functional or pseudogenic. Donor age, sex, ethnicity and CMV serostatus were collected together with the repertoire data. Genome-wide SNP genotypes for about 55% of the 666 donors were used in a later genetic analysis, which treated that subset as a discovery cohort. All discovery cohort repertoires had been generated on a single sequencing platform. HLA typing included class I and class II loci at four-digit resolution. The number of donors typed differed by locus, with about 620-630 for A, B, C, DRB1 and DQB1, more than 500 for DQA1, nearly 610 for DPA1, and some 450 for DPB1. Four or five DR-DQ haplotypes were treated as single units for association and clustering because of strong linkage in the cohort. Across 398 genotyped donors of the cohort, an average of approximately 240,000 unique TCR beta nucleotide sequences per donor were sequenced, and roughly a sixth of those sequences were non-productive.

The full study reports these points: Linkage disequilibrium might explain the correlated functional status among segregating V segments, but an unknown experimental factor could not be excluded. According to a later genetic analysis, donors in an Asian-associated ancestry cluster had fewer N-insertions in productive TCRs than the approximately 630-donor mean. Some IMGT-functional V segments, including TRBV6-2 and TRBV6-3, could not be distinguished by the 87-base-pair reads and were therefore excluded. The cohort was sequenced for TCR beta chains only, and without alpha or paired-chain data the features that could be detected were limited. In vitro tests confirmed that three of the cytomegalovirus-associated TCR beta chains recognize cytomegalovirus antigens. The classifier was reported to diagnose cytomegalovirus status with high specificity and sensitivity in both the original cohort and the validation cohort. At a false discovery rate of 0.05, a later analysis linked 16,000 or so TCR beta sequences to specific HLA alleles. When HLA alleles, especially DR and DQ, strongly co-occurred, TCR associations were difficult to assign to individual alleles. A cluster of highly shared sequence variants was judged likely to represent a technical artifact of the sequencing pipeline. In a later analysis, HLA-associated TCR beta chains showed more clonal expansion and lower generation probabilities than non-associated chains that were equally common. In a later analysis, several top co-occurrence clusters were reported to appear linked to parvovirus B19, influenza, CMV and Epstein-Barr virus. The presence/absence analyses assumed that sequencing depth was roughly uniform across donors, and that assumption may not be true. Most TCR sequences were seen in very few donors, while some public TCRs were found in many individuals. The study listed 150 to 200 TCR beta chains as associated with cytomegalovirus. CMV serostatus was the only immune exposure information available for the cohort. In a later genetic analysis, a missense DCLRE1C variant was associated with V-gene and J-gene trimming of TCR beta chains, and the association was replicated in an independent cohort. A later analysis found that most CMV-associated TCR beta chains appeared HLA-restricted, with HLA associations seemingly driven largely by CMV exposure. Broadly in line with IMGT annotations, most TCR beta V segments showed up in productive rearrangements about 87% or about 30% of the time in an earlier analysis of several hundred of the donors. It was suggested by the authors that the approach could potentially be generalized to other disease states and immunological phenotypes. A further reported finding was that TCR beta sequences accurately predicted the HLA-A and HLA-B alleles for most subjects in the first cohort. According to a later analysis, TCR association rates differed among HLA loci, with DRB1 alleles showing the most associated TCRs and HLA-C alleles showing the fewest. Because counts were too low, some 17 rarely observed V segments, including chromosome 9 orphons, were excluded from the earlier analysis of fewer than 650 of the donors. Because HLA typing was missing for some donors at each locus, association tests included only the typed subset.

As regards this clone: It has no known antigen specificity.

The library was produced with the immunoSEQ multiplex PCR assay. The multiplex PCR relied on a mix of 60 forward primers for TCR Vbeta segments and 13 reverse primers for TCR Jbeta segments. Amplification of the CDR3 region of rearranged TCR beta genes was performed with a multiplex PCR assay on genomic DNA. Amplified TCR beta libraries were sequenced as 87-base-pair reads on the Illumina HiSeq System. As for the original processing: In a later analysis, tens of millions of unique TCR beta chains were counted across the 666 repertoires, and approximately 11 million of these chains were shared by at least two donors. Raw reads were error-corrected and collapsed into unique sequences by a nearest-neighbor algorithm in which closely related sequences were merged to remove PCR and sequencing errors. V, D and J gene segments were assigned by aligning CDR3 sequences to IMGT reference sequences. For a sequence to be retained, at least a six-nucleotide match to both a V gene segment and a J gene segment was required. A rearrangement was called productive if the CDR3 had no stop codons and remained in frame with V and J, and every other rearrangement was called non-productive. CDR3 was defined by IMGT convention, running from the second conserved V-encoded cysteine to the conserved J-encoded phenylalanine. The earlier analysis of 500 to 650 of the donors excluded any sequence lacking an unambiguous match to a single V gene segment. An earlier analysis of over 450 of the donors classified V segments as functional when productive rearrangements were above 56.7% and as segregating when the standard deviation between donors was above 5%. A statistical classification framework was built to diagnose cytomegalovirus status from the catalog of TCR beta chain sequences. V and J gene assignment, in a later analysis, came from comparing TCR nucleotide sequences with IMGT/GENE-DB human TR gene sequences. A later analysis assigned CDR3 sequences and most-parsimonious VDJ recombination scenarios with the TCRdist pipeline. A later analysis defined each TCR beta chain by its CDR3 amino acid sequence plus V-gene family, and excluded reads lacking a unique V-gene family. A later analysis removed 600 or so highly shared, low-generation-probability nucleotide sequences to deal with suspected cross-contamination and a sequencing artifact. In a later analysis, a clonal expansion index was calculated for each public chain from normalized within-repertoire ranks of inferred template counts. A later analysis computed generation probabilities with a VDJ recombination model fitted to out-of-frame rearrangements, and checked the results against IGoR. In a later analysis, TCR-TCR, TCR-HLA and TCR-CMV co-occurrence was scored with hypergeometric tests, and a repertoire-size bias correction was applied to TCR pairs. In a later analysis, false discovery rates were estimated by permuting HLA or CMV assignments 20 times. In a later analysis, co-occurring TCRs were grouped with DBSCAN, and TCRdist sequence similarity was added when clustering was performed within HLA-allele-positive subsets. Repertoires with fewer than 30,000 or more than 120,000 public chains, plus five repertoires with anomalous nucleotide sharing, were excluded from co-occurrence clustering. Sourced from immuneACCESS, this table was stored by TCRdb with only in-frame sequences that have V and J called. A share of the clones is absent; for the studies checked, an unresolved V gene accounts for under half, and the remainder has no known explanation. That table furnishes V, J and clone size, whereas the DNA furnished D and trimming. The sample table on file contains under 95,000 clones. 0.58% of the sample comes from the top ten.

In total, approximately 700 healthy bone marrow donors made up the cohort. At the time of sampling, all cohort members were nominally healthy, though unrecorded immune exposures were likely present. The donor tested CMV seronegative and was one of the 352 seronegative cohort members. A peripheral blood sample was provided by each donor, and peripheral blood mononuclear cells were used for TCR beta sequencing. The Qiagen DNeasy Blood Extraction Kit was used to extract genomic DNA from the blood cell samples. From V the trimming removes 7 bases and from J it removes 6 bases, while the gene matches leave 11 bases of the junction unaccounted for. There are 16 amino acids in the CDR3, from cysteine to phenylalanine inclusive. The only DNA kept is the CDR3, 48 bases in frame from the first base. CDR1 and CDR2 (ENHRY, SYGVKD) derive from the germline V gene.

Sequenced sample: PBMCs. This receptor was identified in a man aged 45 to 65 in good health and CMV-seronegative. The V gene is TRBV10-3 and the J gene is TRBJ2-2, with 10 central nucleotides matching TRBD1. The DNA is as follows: TGTGCCATCACCCAAGGACAGGGGGATTGGGCCGGGGAGCTGTTTTTT. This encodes CAITQGQGDWAGELFF.